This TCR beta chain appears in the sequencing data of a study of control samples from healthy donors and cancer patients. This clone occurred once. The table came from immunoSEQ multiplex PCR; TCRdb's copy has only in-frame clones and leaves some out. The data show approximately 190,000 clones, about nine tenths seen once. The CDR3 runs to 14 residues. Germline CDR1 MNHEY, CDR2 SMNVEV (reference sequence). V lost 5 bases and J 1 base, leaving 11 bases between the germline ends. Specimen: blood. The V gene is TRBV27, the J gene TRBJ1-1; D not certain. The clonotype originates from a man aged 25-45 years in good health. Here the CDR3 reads CASSLGLPNTEAFF. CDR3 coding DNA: TGTGCCAGCAGTCTGGGTCTCCCGAACACTGAAGCTTTCTTT.